These 3 T cell receptor beta chains came from one sample sequenced in a study of CD8+ T cells in alopecia areata. The treatment: oral pan-JAK inhibitor, 5-10 mg twice daily. Sequencing used cDNA as its template, made by extracting RNA and reverse transcribing it. Measured with immunoSEQ multiplex PCR; TCRdb has only the in-frame clones, and not every one. Of around 120,000 clones in the sample, over 60% were seen once. The sample consisted of CD4+ T cells sorted from blood, taken at week 4, from a patient treated with tofacitinib. The source is a human donor with alopecia areata.

A remark on this clone: This specimen includes other DNA sequences encoding the same CDR3. The J gene is TRBJ2-3, the V gene TRBV15; D is unclear. Germline assignment: CDR1 LNHNV and CDR2 YYDKDF (reference sequence). This CDR3 spans 12 amino acids. V lost 0 bases, J lost 3 bases, and 1 base lay in between. The CDR3, as DNA: TGTGCCACCAGCAGAGATACAGATACGCAGTATTTT. It encodes CATSRDTDTQYF. The variable domain in full, with the rest retrieved from reference TRBV15 and TRBJ2-3, is DAMVIQNPRYQVTQFGKPVTLSCSQTLNHNVMYWYQQKSSQAPKLLFHYYDKDFNNEADTPDNFQSRRPNTSFCFLDIRSPGLGDTAMYLCATSRDTDTQYFGPGTRLTVL.

The V gene is TRBV2, the J gene TRBJ2-2, with 12 bases matching TRBD2. The CDR3 sequence is 15 residues long. Germline CDR1 SNHLY, CDR2 FYNNEI. Unmatched junction bases numbered 3, after V lost 4 bases and J lost 6 bases. The CDR3 here is CASSGLAGESGELFF. The CDR3 DNA follows: TGTGCCAGCAGTGGACTAGCGGGGGAGTCCGGGGAGCTGTTTTTT.

This clone was seen more than once but under ten times. This sample includes further DNA sequences coding for the same CDR3. V gene TRBV5-1 combines with J gene TRBJ2-3; maybe TRBD1 (6 bases). The CDR3 runs to 14 residues. Germline V gene sequence: CDR1 SGHRS, CDR2 YFSETQ. Trimming cost V 0 bases and J 1 base, with 6 bases left between them. This chain's CDR3 is CASSLEGGTDTQYF. As DNA, the CDR3 is TGCGCCAGCAGCTTGGAGGGGGGCACAGATACGCAGTATTTT.